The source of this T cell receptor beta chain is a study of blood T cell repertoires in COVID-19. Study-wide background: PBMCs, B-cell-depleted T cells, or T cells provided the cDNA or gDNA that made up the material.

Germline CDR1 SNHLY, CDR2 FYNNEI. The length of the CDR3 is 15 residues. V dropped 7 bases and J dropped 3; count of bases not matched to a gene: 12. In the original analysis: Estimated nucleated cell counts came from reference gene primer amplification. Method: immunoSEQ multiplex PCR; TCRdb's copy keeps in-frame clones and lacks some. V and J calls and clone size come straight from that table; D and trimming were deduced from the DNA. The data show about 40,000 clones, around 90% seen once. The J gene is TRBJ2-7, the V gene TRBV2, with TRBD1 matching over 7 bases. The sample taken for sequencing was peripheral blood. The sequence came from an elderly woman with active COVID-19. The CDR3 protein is CASTPLVRDSYEQYF. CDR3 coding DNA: TGTGCCAGCACTCCCCTCGTCCGGGACAGCTACGAGCAGTACTTC.